This entry describes one TCR beta chain. Its antigen is undetermined. These data belong to a study of T cells in Graves' hyperthyroidism and ophthalmopathy. Turning to the study itself: Sampling of peripheral blood happened at initial diagnosis, prior to any treatment. Study observations and caveats: Peripheral blood also featured most of the thyroid clonotypes expanded above 0.001.

Diagnoses rested on clinical symptoms, serum thyroxine and TRAb, thyroid ultrasound and orbital computed tomography. Amplified TCR beta CDR3 regions came from RNA transcripts. RT-PCR in the first round (using the HTBI primer set) targeted the TCR CDR3. MiXCR was run by TCRdb on the multiplex PCR reads, yielding one entry per CDR3 protein. The sample shows some 650,000 distinct CDR3 sequences, about a sixth of them seen only once. The receptor was isolated from a woman between 40 and 50 years old with Graves' ophthalmopathy. Sequencing was carried out using blood.

The CDR3 nucleotides read TGCGCCAGCAGTCCTACAGGGGATACATCAACTAATGAAAAACTGTTTTTT. Translated, it gives CASSPTGDTSTNEKLFF. The gene calls are TRBV5-1 and TRBJ1-4, with 7 bases that match TRBD1. V dropped 5 bases and J dropped 0; count of bases not matched to a gene: 10. The CDR3 runs 17 residues. CDR1 is SGHRS, CDR2 YFSETQ, per germline.